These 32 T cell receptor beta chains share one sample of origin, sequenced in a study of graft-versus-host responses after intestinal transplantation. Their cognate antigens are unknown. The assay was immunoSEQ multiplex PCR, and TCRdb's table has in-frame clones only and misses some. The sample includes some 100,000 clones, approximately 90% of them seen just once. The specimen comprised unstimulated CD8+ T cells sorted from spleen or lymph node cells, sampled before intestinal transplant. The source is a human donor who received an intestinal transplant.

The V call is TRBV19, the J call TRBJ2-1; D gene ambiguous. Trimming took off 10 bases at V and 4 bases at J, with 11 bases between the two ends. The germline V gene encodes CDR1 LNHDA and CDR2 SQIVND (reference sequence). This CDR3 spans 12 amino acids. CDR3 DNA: TGTGCCACCCAATTCGGTTACAATGAGCAGTTCTTC. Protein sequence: CATQFGYNEQFF. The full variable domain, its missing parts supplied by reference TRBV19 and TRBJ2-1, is DGGITQSPKYLFRKEGQNVTLSCEQNLNHDAMYWYRQDPGQGLRLIYYSQIVNDFQKGDIAEGYSVSREKKESFPLTVTSAQKNPTAFYLCATQFGYNEQFFGPGTRLTVL.

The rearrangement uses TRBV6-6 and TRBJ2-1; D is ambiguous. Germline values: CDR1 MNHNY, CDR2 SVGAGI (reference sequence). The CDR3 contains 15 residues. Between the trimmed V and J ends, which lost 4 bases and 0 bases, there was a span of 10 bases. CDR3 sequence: CASSSGGSSYNEQFF. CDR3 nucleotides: TGTGCCAGCAGTTCAGGCGGTAGCTCCTACAATGAGCAGTTCTTC.

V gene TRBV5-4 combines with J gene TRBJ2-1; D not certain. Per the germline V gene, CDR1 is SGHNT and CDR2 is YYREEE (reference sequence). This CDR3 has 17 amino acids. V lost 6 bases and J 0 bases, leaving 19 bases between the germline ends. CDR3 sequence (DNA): TGTGCCAGCATGAGGAGTACGGCACTTAGCTCCTACAATGAGCAGTTCTTC. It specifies CASMRSTALSSYNEQFF.

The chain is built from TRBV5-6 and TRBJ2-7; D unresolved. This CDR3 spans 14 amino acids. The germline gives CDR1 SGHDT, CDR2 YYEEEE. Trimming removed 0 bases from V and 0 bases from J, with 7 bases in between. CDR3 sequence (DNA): TGTGCCAGCAGCTTGGAGGCAGCCTCCTACGAGCAGTACTTC. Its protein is CASSLEAASYEQYF.

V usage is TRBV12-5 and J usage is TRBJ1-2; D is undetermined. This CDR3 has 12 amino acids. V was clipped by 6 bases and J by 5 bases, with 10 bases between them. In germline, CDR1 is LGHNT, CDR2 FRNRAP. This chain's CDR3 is CASGSDGYGYTF. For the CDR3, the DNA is TGTGCTAGTGGATCGGACGGATATGGCTACACCTTC.

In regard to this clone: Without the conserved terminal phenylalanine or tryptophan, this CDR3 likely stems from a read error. In DNA, the CDR3 is TGTGCCAGCAGCTTTATCCGGGCATCCTACGAGCAGTACCTC. Protein product: CASSFIRASYEQYL. The chain is built from TRBV7-9 and TRBJ2-7; D gene uncertain. Germline V CDR1 and CDR2: SEHNR, FQNEAQ (reference sequence). This CDR3 contains 14 residues. V was shortened by 3 bases and J by 1 base, with 10 bases between the two germline ends.

CDR3 DNA: TGCGCCAGCAGCCGCTGGAACCCTAGCGGGGGGGCCACCGGGGAGCTGTTTTTT. It translates to CASSRWNPSGGATGELFF. This rearrangement joins TRBV4-1 to TRBJ2-2, with 12 bases identical to TRBD2. This CDR3 spans 18 amino acids. Germline loops: CDR1 MGHRA, CDR2 YSYEKL. V dropped 4 bases and J dropped 4; count of bases not matched to a gene: 10.

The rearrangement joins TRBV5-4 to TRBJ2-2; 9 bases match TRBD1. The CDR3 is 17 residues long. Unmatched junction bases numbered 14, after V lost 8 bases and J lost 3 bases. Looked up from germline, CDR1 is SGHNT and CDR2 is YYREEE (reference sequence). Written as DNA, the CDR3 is TGTGCCAGACCCTATAGCCCGGGACAGGGTGACACCGGGGAGCTGTTTTTT. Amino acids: CARPYSPGQGDTGELFF.

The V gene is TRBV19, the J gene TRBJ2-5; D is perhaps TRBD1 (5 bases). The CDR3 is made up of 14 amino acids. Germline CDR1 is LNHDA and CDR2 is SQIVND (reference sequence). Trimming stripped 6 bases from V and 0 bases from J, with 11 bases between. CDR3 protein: CASSSTGNQETQYF. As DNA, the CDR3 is TGTGCCAGTAGCAGCACAGGAAACCAAGAGACCCAGTACTTC. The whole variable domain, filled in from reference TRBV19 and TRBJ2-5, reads DGGITQSPKYLFRKEGQNVTLSCEQNLNHDAMYWYRQDPGQGLRLIYYSQIVNDFQKGDIAEGYSVSREKKESFPLTVTSAQKNPTAFYLCASSSTGNQETQYFGPGTRLLVL.

The CDR3 loop reads CASSLYSGLPNEQFF. The CDR3 DNA is TGTGCCAGCAGTTTATACAGCGGCCTTCCCAATGAGCAGTTCTTC. The genes are TRBV28 and TRBJ2-1; D is possibly TRBD2 (5 bases). Trimming stripped 1 base from V and 6 bases from J, with 13 bases between. The germline CDR1 and CDR2 sequences are MDHEN and SYDVKM. The CDR3 length is 15 residues.

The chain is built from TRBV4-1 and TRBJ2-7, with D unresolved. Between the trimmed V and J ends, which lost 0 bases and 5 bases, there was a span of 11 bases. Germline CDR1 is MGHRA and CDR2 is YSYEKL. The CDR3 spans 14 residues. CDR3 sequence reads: CASSQETFLDEQYF. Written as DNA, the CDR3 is TGCGCCAGCAGCCAAGAGACTTTTTTGGACGAGCAGTACTTC.

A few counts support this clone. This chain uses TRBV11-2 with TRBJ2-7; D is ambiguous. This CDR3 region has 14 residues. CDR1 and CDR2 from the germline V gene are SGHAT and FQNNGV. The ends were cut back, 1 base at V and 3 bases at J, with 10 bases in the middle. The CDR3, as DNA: TGTGCCAGCAGCTTAGGGGGATTCGGCTACGAGCAGTACTTC. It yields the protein CASSLGGFGYEQYF.

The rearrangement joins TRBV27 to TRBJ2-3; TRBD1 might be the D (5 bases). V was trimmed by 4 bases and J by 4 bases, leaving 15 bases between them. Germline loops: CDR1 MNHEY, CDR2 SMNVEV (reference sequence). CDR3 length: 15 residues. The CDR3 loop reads CASSSRVEVADTQYF. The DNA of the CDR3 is TGTGCCAGCAGTTCCAGGGTAGAGGTGGCAGATACGCAGTATTTT.

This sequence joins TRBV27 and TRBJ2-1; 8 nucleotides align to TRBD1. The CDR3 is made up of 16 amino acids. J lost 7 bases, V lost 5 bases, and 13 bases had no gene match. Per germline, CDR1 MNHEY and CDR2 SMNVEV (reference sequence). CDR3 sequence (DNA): TGTGCCAGCAGTCTGCGTGGCCAGGGGGCGCGAAATGAGCAGTTCTTC. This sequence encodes CASSLRGQGARNEQFF.

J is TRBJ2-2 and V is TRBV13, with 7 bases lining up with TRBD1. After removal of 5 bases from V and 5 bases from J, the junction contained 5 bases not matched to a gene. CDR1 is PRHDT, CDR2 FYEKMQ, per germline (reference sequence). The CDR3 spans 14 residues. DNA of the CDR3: TGTGCCAGCAGCAGGGACAGTAGGACCGGGGAGCTGTTTTTT. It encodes CASSRDSRTGELFF.

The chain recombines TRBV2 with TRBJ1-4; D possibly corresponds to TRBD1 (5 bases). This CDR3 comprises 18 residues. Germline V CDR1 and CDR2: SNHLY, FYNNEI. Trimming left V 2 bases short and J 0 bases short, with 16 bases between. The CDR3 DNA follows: TGTGCCAGCAGTGAAAGTGGGGCCTTACTTGCAACTAATGAAAAACTGTTTTTT. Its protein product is CASSESGALLATNEKLFF.

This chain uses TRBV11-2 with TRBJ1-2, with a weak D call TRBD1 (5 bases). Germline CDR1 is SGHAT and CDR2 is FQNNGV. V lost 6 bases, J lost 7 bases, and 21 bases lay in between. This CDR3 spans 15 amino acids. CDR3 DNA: TGTGCCAGCAGTTTTAGACTCCTGGGGGATGGTGGCTACACCTTC. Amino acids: CASSFRLLGDGGYTF.

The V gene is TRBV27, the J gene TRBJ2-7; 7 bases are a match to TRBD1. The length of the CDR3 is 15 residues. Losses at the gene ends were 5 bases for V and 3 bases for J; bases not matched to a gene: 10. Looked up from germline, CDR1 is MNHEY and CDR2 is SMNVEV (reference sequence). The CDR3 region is CASSPGTELYYEQYF. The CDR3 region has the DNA TGTGCCAGCAGTCCAGGGACAGAGCTATACTACGAGCAGTACTTC.

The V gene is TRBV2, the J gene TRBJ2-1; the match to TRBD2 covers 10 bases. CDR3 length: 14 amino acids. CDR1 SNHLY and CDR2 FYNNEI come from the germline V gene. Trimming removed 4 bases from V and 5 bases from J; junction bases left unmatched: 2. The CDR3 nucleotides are TGTGCCAGCAGTGGGACTAGCGGCCACAATGAGCAGTTCTTC. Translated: CASSGTSGHNEQFF.

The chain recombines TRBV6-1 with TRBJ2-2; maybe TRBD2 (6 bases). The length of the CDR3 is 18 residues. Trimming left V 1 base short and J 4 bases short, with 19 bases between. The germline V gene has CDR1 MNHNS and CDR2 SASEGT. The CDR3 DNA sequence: TGTGCCAGCAGTGAAGATTTGGGATTAGGGAGGAGCACCGGGGAGCTGTTTTTT. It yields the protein CASSEDLGLGRSTGELFF.

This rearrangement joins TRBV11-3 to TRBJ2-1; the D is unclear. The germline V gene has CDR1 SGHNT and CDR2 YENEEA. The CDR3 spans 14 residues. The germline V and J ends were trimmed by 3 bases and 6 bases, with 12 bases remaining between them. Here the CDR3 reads CASSLGLGSNEQFF. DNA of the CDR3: TGTGCCAGCAGCTTGGGTTTAGGGTCCAATGAGCAGTTCTTC.

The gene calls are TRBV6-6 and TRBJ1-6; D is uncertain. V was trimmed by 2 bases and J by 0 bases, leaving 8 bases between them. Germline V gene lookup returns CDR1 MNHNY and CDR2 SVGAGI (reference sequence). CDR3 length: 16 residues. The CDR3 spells CASSYGSVSYNSPLHF. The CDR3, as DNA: TGTGCCAGCAGTTACGGATCAGTCTCCTATAATTCACCCCTCCACTTT.

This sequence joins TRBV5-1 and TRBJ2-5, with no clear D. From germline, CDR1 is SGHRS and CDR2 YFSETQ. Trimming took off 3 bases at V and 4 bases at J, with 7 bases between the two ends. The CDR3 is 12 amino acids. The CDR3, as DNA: TGCGCCAGCAGCTCGGACGTAGAGACCCAGTACTTC. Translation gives CASSSDVETQYF.

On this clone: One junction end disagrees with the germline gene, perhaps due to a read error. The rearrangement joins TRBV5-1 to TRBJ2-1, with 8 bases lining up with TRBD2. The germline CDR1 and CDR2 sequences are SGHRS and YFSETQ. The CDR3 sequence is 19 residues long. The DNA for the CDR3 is TGCGCCAGCAGCCCACGGGGAGCGGGGGTACCCGGCCTCTACAATGAGCAGCTCTTC. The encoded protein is CASSPRGAGVPGLYNEQLF.

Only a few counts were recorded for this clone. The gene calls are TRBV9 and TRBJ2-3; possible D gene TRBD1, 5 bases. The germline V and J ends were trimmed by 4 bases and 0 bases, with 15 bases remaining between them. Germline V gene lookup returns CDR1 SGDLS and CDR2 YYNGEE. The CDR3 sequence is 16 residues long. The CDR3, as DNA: TGTGCCAGCAGCCCCGGACATACCTCTAGCACAGATACGCAGTATTTT. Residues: CASSPGHTSSTDTQYF.

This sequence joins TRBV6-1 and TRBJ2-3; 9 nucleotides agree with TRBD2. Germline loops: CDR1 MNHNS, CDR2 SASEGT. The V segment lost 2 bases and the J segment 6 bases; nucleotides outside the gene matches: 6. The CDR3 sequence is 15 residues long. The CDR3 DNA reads TGTGCCAGCAGTGAAAGCGGACTAGCGACCGATACGCAGTATTTT. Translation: CASSESGLATDTQYF.

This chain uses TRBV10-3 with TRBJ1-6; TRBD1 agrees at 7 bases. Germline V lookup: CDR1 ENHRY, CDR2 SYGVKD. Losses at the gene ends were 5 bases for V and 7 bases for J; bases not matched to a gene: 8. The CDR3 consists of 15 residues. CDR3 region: CAISRSGQSNSPLHF. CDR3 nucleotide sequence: TGTGCCATCAGTCGTTCGGGACAGAGCAATTCACCCCTCCACTTT.

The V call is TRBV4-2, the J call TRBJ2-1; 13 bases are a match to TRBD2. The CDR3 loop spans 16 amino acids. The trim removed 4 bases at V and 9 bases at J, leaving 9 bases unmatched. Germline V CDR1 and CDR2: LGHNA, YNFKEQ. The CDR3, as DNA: TGTGCCAGCAGCCCGCCGACTAGCGGGAGGCTTGGTGAGCAGTTCTTC. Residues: CASSPPTSGRLGEQFF.

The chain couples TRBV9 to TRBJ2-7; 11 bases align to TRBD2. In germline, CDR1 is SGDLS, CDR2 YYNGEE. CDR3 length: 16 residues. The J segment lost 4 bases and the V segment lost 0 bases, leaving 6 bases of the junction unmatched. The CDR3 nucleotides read TGTGCCAGCAGCGTAGGCACTAGCGGGGGCCGGTACGAGCAGTACTTC. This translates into CASSVGTSGGRYEQYF.

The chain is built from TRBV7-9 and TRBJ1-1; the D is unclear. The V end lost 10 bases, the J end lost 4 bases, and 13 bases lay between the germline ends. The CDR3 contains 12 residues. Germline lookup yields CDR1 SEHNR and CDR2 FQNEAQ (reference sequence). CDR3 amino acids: CATAGYGTEAFF. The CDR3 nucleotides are TGTGCCACGGCGGGGTACGGCACTGAAGCTTTCTTT.

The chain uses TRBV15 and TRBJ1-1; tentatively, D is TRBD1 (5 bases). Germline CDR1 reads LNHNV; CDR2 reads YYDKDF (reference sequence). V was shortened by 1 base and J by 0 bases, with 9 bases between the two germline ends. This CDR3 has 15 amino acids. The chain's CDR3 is CATSRVGGLNTEAFF. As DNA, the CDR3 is TGTGCCACCAGCAGAGTTGGGGGATTGAACACTGAAGCTTTCTTT.

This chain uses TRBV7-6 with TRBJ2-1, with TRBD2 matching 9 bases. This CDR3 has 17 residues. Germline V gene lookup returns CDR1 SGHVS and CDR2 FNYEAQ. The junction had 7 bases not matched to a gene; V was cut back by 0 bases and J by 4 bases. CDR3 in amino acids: CASSLAFGGREYNEQFF. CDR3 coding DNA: TGTGCCAGCAGCTTAGCGTTCGGCGGGAGGGAATACAATGAGCAGTTCTTC.